The TCR beta chain described here comes from a study of response to subunit inactivated influenza vaccine. MiXCR was run by TCRdb on the RT-PCR reads, yielding one entry per CDR3 protein. The table includes around 320,000 distinct CDR3 sequences, about 20% detected once. The table lists this clonotype with many counts. The antigen remains undetermined. Trimming took 1 base from V and 12 from J; bases not matched to a gene: 12. Germline V gene data show CDR1 as SGHRS and CDR2 as YFSETQ. There are 16 residues in the CDR3. Study results and limitations: The study's authors posited that every seasonal influenza vaccination enlists few new T cells.

Here the sequenced sample was PBMCs from blood, taken less than 22 months after vaccination. The sequence derives from a man aged 50-75 years who received an inactivated influenza vaccine. The J gene is TRBJ2-1, the V gene TRBV5-1; 11 bases match TRBD2. The CDR3 region is CASSLIAGGPQQGQFF. The CDR3 DNA reads TGCGCCAGCAGCTTGATAGCGGGAGGGCCGCAGCAAGGGCAGTTCTTC.